The source of this T cell receptor beta chain is a study of T-cell reconstitution after alpha-beta-depleted transplantation in children. CDR1 and CDR2 from the germline V gene are MNHEY and SMNVEV (reference sequence). V was shortened by 5 bases and J by 14 bases, with 13 bases between the two germline ends. This CDR3 is 11 amino acids long. Library preparation (for TCRbeta) was performed with unique molecular identifiers. MiXCR was run by TCRdb on the PCR reads, yielding one entry per CDR3 protein. This sample has roughly 120,000 distinct CDR3 sequences, with 20% to 25% found just once. The material sequenced was PBMCs, mostly from graft donor cells, taken 180 days after TCRalphabeta/CD19-depleted stem cell transplant. The chain has TRBV27 and TRBJ2-4, with D perhaps assigned TRBD1 or TRBD2 (5 bases each). The sequence came from a male patient aged 2-15 years who had a stem cell transplant for chronic granulomatous disease, so the T cells may come from the graft donor. In DNA form, the CDR3 reads TGTGCCAGCAGTGTAGGGGACGGGGAGTACTTC. This sequence encodes CASSVGDGEYF.